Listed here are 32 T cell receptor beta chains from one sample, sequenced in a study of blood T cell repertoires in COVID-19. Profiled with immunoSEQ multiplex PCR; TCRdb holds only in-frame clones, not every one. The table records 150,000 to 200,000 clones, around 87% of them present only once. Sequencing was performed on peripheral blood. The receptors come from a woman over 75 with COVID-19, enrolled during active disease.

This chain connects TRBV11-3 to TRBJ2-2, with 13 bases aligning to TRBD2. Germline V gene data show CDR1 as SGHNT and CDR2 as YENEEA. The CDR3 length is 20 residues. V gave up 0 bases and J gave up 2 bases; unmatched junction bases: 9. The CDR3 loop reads CASSLEGTSGRALNTGELFF. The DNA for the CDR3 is TGTGCCAGCAGCTTAGAGGGAACTAGCGGGAGGGCCCTTAACACCGGGGAGCTGTTTTTT.

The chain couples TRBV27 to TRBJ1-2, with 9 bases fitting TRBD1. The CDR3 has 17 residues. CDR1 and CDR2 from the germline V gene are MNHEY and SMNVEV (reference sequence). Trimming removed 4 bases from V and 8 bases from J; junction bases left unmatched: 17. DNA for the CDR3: TGTGCCAGCAGTTCCCCTACTCATACCGGGACAGGGAAGGGCTACACCTTC. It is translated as CASSSPTHTGTGKGYTF.

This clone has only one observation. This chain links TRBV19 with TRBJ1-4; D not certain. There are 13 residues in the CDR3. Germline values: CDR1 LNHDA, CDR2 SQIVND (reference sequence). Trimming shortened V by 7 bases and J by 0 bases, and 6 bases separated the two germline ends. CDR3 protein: CASMRTTNEKLFF. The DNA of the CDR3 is TGTGCCAGTATGAGAACAACTAATGAAAAACTGTTTTTT.

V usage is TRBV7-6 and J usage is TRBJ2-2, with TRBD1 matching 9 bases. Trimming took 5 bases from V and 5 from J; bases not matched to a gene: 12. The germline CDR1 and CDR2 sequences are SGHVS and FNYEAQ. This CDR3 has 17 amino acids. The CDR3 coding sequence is TGTGCCAGCAGCCCTCAATCACAGGGGGCGAGGACCGGGGAGCTGTTTTTT. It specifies CASSPQSQGARTGELFF.

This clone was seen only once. The CDR3, as DNA: TGCGCCAGCAGTGAGCCGGGACAAGTCCAAGACGAGCAGTACTTC. Protein: CASSEPGQVQDEQYF. The V and J genes are TRBV10-1 and TRBJ2-7, with a tentative D call TRBD1 (6 bases). The V gene lost 2 bases and the J gene lost 5 bases, with 16 bases spanning the gap. Germline assignment: CDR1 WNHNN and CDR2 SYGVQD (reference sequence). This CDR3 spans 15 amino acids.

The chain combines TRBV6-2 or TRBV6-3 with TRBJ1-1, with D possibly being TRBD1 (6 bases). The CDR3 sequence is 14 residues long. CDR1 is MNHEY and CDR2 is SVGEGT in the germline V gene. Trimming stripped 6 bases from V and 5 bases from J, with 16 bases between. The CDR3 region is CASSDGGKATEAFF. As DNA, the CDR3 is TGTGCCAGCAGCGATGGGGGCAAGGCGACTGAAGCTTTCTTT.

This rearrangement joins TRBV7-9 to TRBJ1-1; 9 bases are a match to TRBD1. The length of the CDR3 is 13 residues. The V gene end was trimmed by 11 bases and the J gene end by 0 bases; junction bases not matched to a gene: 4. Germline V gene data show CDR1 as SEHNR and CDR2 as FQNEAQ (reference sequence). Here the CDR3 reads CASGQGMNTEAFF. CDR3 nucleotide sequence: TGTGCCTCGGGACAGGGCATGAACACTGAAGCTTTCTTT.

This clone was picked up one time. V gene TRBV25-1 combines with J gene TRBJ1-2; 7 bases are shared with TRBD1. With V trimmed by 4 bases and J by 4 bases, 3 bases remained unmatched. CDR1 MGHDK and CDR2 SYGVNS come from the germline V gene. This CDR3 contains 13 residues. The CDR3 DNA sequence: TGTGCCAGCAGTGGGGACAGTCCCTATGGCTACACCTTC. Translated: CASSGDSPYGYTF.

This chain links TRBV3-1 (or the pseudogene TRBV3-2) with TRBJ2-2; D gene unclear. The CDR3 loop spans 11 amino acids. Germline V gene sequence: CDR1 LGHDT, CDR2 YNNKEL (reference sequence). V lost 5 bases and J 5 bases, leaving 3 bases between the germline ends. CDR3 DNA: TGTGCCAGCAGCTTAACCGGGGAGCTGTTTTTT. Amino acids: CASSLTGELFF.

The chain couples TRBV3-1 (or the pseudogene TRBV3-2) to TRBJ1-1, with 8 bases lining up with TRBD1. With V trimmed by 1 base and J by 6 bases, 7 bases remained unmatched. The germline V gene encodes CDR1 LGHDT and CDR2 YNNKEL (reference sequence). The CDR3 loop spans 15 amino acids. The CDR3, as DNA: TGTGCCAGCAGCCAAGTTGCCAGGGGGCGGCCTGAAGCTTTCTTT. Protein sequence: CASSQVARGRPEAFF.

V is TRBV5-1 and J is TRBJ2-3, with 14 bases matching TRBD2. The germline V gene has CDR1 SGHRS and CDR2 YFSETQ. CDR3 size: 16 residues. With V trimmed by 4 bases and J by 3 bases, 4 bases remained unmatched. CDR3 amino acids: CASSPGTSGRTDTQYF. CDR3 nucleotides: TGCGCCAGCAGCCCCGGGACTAGCGGGAGAACAGATACGCAGTATTTT. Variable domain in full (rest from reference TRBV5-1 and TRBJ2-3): KAGVTQTPRYLIKTRGQQVTLSCSPISGHRSVSWYQQTPGQGLQFLFEYFSETQRNKGNFPGRFSGRQFSNSRSEMNVSTLELGDSALYLCASSPGTSGRTDTQYFGPGTRLTVL.

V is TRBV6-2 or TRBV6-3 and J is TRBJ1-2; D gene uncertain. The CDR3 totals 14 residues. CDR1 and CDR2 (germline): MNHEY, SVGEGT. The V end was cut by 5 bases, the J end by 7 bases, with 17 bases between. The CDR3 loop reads CASSVSGLYGGYTF. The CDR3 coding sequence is TGTGCCAGCAGTGTGAGTGGACTCTATGGTGGCTACACCTTC.

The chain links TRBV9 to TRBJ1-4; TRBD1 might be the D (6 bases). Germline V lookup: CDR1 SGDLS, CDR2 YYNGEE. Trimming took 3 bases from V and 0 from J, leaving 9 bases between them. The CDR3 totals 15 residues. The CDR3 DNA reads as TGTGCCAGCAGCGGCGCAGGGGCAACTAATGAAAAACTGTTTTTT. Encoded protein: CASSGAGATNEKLFF.

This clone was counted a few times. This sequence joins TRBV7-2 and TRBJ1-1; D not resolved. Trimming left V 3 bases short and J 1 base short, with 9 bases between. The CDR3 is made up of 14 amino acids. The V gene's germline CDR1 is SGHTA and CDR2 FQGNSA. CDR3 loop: CASSLAKRNTEAFF. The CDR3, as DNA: TGTGCCAGCAGCTTGGCAAAGCGGAACACTGAAGCTTTCTTT.

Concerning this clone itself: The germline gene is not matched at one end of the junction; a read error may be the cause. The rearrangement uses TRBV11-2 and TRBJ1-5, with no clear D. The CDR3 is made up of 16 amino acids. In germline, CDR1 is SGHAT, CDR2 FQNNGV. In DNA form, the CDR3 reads TGTGCCAGCAGCCTAGAGTCACAGTCTCGCAATCAGCCCCAGCATTTT. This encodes CASSLESQSRNQPQHF.

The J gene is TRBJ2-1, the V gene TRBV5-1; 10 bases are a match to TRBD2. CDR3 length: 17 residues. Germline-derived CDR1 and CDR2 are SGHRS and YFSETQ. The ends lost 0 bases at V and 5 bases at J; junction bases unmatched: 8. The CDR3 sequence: CASSLAQIAGGNNEQFF. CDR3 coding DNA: TGCGCCAGCAGCTTGGCCCAAATAGCGGGGGGCAACAATGAGCAGTTCTTC. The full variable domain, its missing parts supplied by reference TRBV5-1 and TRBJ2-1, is KAGVTQTPRYLIKTRGQQVTLSCSPISGHRSVSWYQQTPGQGLQFLFEYFSETQRNKGNFPGRFSGRQFSNSRSEMNVSTLELGDSALYLCASSLAQIAGGNNEQFFGPGTRLTVL.

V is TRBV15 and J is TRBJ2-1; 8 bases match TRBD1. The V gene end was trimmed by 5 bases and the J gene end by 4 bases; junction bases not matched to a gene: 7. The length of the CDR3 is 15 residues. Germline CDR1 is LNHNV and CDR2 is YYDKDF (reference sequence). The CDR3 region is CATSGRQGPYNEQFF. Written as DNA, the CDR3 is TGTGCCACCAGCGGCAGACAGGGGCCATACAATGAGCAGTTCTTC.

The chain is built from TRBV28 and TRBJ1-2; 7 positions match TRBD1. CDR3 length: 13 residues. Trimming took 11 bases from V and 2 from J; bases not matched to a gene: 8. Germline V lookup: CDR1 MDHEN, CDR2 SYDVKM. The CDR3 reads CALQDRLNYGYTF. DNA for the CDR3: TGTGCCCTGCAGGACAGGCTAAACTATGGCTACACCTTC.

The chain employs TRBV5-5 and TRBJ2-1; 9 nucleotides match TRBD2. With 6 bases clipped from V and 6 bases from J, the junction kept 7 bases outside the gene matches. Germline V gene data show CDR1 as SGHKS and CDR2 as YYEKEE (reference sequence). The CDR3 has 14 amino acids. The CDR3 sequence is CASTQAGGLNEQFF. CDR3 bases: TGTGCCAGCACACAAGCGGGAGGTCTCAATGAGCAGTTCTTC.

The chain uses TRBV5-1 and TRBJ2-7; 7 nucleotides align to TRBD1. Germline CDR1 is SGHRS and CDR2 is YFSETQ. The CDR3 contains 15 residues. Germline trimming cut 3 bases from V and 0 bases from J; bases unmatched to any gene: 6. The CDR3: CASSSGTVYSYEQYF. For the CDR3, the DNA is TGCGCCAGCAGCTCAGGGACAGTCTACTCCTACGAGCAGTACTTC.

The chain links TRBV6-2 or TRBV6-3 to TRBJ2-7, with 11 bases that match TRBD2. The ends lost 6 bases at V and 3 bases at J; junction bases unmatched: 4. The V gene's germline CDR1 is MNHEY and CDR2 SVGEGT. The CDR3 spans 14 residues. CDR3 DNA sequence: TGTGCCAGCAGCGGACTAGCGGGCCTCTACGAGCAGTACTTC. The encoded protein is CASSGLAGLYEQYF.

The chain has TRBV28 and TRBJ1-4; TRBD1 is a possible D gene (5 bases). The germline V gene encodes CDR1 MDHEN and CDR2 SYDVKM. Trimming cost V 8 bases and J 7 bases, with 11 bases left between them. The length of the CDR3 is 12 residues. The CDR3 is CASGPRVEKLFF. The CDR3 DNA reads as TGTGCCAGCGGCCCCAGGGTTGAAAAACTGTTTTTT. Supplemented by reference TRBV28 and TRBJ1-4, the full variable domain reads DVKVTQSSRYLVKRTGEKVFLECVQDMDHENMFWYRQDPGLGLRLIYFSYDVKMKEKGDIPEGYSVSREKKERFSLILESASTNQTSMYLCASGPRVEKLFFGSGTQLSVL.

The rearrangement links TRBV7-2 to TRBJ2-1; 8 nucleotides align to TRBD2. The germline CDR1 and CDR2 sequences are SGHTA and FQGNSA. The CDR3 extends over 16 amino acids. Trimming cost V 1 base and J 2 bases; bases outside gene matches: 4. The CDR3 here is CASSLVGGRTYNEQFF. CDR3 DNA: TGTGCCAGCAGCTTAGTCGGCGGGAGGACCTACAATGAGCAGTTCTTC. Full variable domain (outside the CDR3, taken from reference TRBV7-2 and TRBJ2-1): GAGVSQSPSNKVTEKGKDVELRCDPISGHTALYWYRQSLGQGLEFLIYFQGNSAPDKSGLPSDRFSAERTGGSVSTLTIQRTQQEDSAVYLCASSLVGGRTYNEQFFGPGTRLTVL.

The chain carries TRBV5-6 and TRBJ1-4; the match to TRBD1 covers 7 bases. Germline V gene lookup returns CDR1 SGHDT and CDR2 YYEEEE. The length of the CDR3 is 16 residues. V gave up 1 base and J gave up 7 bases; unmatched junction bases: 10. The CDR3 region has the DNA TGTGCCAGCAGCTTGTTTGGGGACAGAGGTGTTGAAAAACTGTTTTTT. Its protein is CASSLFGDRGVEKLFF. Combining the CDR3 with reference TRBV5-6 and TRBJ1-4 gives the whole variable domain DAGVTQSPTHLIKTRGQQVTLRCSPKSGHDTVSWYQQALGQGPQFIFQYYEEEERQRGNFPDRFSGHQFPNYSSELNVNALLLGDSALYLCASSLFGDRGVEKLFFGSGTQLSVL.

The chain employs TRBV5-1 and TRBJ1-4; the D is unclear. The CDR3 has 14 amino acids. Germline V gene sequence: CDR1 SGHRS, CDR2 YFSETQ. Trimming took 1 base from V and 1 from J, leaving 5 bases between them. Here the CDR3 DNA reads TGCGCCAGCAGCTTGAGCGGAACTAATGAAAAACTGTTTTTT. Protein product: CASSLSGTNEKLFF.

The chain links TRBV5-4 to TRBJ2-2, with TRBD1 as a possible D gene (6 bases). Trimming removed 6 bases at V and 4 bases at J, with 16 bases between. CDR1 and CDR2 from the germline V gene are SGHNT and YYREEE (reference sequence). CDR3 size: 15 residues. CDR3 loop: CASTLGTSSTGELFF. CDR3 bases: TGTGCCAGCACCCTCGGGACATCCAGCACCGGGGAGCTGTTTTTT.

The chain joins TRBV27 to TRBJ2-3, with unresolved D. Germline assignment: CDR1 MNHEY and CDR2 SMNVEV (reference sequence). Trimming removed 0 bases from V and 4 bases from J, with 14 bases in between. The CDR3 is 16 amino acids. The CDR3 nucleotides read TGTGCCAGCAGTTTATCGCCCCTATTGGGCGCAGATACGCAGTATTTT. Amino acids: CASSLSPLLGADTQYF.

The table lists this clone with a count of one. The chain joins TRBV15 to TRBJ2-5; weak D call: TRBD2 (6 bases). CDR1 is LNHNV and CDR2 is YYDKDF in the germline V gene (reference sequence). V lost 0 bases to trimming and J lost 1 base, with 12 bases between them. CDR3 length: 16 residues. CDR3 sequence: CATSRDWGGFQETQYF. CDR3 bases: TGTGCCACCAGCAGAGATTGGGGAGGATTCCAAGAGACCCAGTACTTC.

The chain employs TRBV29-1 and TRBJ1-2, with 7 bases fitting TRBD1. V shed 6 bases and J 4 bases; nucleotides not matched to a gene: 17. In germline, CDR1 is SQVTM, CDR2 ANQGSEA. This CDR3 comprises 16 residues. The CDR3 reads CSVTLSDRRRGYGYTF. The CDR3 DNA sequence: TGCAGCGTCACACTTTCGGACAGGCGGCGGGGCTATGGCTACACCTTC.

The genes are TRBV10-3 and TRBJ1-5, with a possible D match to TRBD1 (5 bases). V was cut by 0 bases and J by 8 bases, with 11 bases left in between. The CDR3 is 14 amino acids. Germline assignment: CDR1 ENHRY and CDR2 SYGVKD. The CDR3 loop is CAISESMGGEPQHF. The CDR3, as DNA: TGTGCCATCAGTGAGTCTATGGGAGGGGAGCCCCAGCATTTT.

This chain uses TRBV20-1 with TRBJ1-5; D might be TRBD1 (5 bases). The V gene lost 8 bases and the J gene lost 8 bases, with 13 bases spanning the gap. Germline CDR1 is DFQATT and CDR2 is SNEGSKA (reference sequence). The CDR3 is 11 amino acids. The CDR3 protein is CSTGGQEPQHF. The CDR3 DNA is TGCAGTACGGGGGGTCAGGAGCCCCAGCATTTT.

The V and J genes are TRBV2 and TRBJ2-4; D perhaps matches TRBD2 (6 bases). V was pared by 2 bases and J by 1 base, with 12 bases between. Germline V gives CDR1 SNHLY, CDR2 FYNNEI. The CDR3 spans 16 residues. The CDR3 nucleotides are TGTGCCAGCAGTGAAAACCGGCTAGCGGCCAAAAACATTCAGTACTTC. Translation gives CASSENRLAAKNIQYF.